What follows are 14 T cell receptor beta chains derived from one specimen sequenced in a study of cytomegalovirus exposure and HLA in healthy donors. The PCR used 60 Vbeta and 13 Jbeta primers. Using immunoSEQ multiplex PCR, the repertoire was profiled, and TCRdb retains in-frame clones only, with some absent. Of roughly 130,000 clones listed, more than 60% were seen once; the top ten hold less than 2.5%. The sample consisted of PBMCs. The receptor source for this set is a woman aged 40 to 49 in good health and CMV-seropositive.

The chain carries TRBV18 and TRBJ2-5, with D possibly matching TRBD1 (6 bases). CDR1 is KGHSH and CDR2 is LQKENI in the germline V gene. V was cut by 2 bases and J by 1 base, with 14 bases left in between. This CDR3 comprises 16 residues. The CDR3 loop is CASSPSQGSSQETQYF. The CDR3 DNA is TGTGCCAGCTCACCATCACAGGGATCCTCCCAAGAGACCCAGTACTTC.

The chain has TRBV28 and TRBJ1-2; possible D gene TRBD1, 5 bases. V lost 3 bases and J 7 bases, leaving 15 bases between the germline ends. Germline CDR1 and CDR2: MDHEN and SYDVKM. The CDR3 has 14 amino acids. The CDR3 protein is CASSFRGGGGGYTF. CDR3 sequence (DNA): TGTGCCAGCAGTTTCCGAGGCGGGGGGGGTGGCTACACCTTC.

The genes are TRBV5-1 and TRBJ1-1; D perhaps matches TRBD1 (6 bases). V lost 2 bases, J lost 10 bases, and 12 bases lay in between. Germline V CDR1 and CDR2: SGHRS, YFSETQ. The CDR3 spans 12 residues. DNA of the CDR3: TGCGCCAGCAGCTTCGAGGGGGGGGGAGCTTTCTTT. This sequence encodes CASSFEGGGAFF.

The rearrangement joins TRBV7-2 to TRBJ2-5, with D hard to call. The end of the DNA is better explained by TRBJ2-7, so the J call may be wrong. Per the germline V gene, CDR1 is SGHTA and CDR2 is FQGNSA. There are 15 residues in the CDR3. The CDR3 loop is CASSSYSRSTYEQYF. The CDR3 DNA sequence: TGTGCCAGCAGTTCATACAGCCGATCGACCTACGAGCAGTACTTC.

On this clone: An end of the junction differs from the germline gene, which may be a read error. The chain couples TRBV2 to TRBJ1-6; 7 nucleotides match TRBD1. Germline V lookup: CDR1 SNHLY, CDR2 FYNNEI. The CDR3 covers 12 residues. In DNA form, the CDR3 reads TGTGCCAGCAGTTTGACAGGGCGAAAAAGCCGTTTT. It yields the protein CASSLTGRKSRF.

The chain joins TRBV10-3 to TRBJ1-1; D unclear. Looked up from germline, CDR1 is ENHRY and CDR2 is SYGVKD. This CDR3 has 12 residues. Trimming cost V 3 bases and J 10 bases, with 12 bases left between them. CDR3 bases: TGTGCCATCAGTGACTCAGTGGCTCCAGCTTTCTTT. It codes for CAISDSVAPAFF.

This clone occurred a few times. This CDR3 is CASSLDHGTGGTNYGYTF. CDR3 DNA: TGTGCCAGCAGCTTAGATCATGGGACAGGGGGTACTAACTATGGCTACACCTTC. This chain joins TRBV7-2 and TRBJ1-2; 11 bases are a match to TRBD1. The CDR3 covers 18 residues. V lost 1 base to trimming and J lost 0 bases; unmatched junction nucleotides: 7. Germline lookup yields CDR1 SGHTA and CDR2 FQGNSA.

J is TRBJ1-1 and V is TRBV2; 8 nucleotides align to TRBD1. Unmatched junction bases numbered 6, after V lost 7 bases and J lost 2 bases. This CDR3 is 14 amino acids long. Per the germline V gene, CDR1 is SNHLY and CDR2 is FYNNEI. CDR3 sequence: CASNDRGSNTEAFF. The CDR3 coding sequence is TGTGCCAGCAACGACAGGGGATCTAACACTGAAGCTTTCTTT. The full variable domain, in which reference TRBV2 and TRBJ1-1 provide the parts outside the CDR3, is EPEVTQTPSHQVTQMGQEVILRCVPISNHLYFYWYRQILGQKVEFLVSFYNNEISEKSEIFDDQFSVERPDGSNFTLKIRSTKLEDSAMYFCASNDRGSNTEAFFGQGTRLTVV.

The chain carries TRBV19 and TRBJ1-5, with no clear D. V was shortened by 3 bases and J by 4 bases, with 13 bases between the two germline ends. The CDR3 contains 15 residues. CDR1 is LNHDA and CDR2 is SQIVND in the germline V gene (reference sequence). CDR3 nucleotide sequence: TGTGCCAGTAGTATTAAGAATCTCCAGAATCAGCCCCAGCATTTT. Its translation is CASSIKNLQNQPQHF.

The chain is built from TRBV23-1 and TRBJ2-2; TRBD1 agrees at 8 bases. TRBV23-1 counts as an open reading frame of uncertain function. This CDR3 is 16 amino acids long. V shed 3 bases, J shed 6 bases, and the junction held 9 bases outside the gene matches. CDR3 sequence: CASSHSGRGLSGELFF. CDR3 DNA: TGCGCCAGCAGTCATTCTGGCAGGGGGCTATCCGGGGAGCTGTTTTTT.

The chain employs TRBV20-1 and TRBJ1-2; possibly TRBD1 for D (5 bases). CDR1 and CDR2 (germline): DFQATT, SNEGSKA (reference sequence). The ends were cut back, 5 bases at V and 4 bases at J, with 8 bases in the middle. The CDR3 extends over 11 amino acids. CDR3 sequence (DNA): TGCAGTGCTCTAGACAGCTATGGCTACACCTTC. Its protein product is CSALDSYGYTF.

This chain links TRBV5-6 with TRBJ2-7; D is possibly TRBD1 (5 bases). Germline assignment: CDR1 SGHDT and CDR2 YYEEEE. The CDR3 is made up of 15 amino acids. V was clipped by 4 bases and J by 3 bases, with 17 bases between them. The CDR3 coding sequence is TGTGCCAGCAGCCCAACCAGGGCCTCTGGCTACGAGCAGTACTTC. Translating gives CASSPTRASGYEQYF.

This clone was seen a single time. The chain carries TRBV2 and TRBJ2-5; 9 bases agree with TRBD2. CDR3 length equals 15 residues. Germline V gene sequence: CDR1 SNHLY, CDR2 FYNNEI. J was trimmed by 5 bases and V by 3 bases; bases with no gene match: 7. This chain's CDR3 is CASSESGTSRETQYF. The DNA for the CDR3 is TGTGCCAGCAGTGAGTCCGGGACTAGCAGGGAGACCCAGTACTTC.

Concerning this clone itself: Mismatch with germline at one junction end may stem from a read error. CDR3 nucleotides: TGTGCCAGCAGCCTAGCAGTGGCCACCGGGGAGCTGTTTTTT. Amino acids: CASSLAVATGELFF. This chain connects TRBV7-9 to TRBJ2-2; tentatively, D is TRBD2 (5 bases). The CDR3 is 14 residues long. Germline V CDR1 and CDR2: SEHNR, FQNEAQ (reference sequence).